A selection of T cell receptor beta chains follows, all from one sample in a study of blood T cells in healthy people across ages. TCRdb itself ran the 5' RACE reads through MiXCR, one entry per CDR3 protein. The table records 270,000 or so distinct CDR3 sequences, roughly 29% of them present only once. The sample consisted of blood. The receptors come from a woman between 65 and 79 years old in good health. Each CDR3 is given with its conserved first and last residue. A D gene is named only where the DNA matches it firmly. Size is omitted from some rows. Given values are once, few, many or a class for expanded clones.

few | TRBJ2-4 | TRBV12-3/TRBV12-4 | TRBD1 | CASSSSGGLIQYF | TGTGCCAGCAGTTCCTCAGGGGGCCTCATTCAGTACTTC
few | TRBJ2-3 | TRBV12-3/TRBV12-4 | NA | CASSPLSTDTQYF | TGTGCCAGCAGTCCCCTAAGCACAGATACGCAGTATTTT
few | TRBJ1-3 | TRBV5-1 | NA | CASSLSLGSGNTIYF | TGCGCCAGCAGCTTGTCTCTTGGTTCTGGAAACACCATATATTTT
few | TRBJ2-1 | TRBV12-3/TRBV12-4 | TRBD1 | CASSHGQGSWGEQFF | TGTGCCAGCAGTCATGGACAGGGGAGTTGGGGTGAGCAGTTCTTC
NA | TRBJ2-7 | TRBV6-5 | TRBD2 | CASSYQAGGYEQYF | TGTGCCAGCAGTTACCAGGCGGGAGGCTACGAGCAGTACTTC
few | TRBJ2-1 | TRBV11-2 | NA | CASSLDRDLGSSYNEQFF | TGTGCCAGCAGCTTAGATCGAGATTTAGGGAGCTCCTACAATGAGCAGTTCTTC
NA | TRBJ1-1 | TRBV2 | NA | CASTTTEGGTEAFF | TGTGCCAGTACGACTACGGAGGGAGGGACTGAAGCTTTCTTT
many | TRBJ2-4 | TRBV28 | NA | CASSSLNIQYF | TGTGCCAGCAGTTCCCTGAACATTCAGTACTTC
NA | TRBJ2-5 | TRBV6-6 | TRBD2 | CASSPPRLAGGETQYF | TGTGCCAGCAGTCCTCCTCGACTAGCGGGAGGAGAGACCCAGTACTTC
few | TRBJ2-7 | TRBV7-9 | NA | CASSLEDPWCEQYF | TGTGCCAGCAGCTTGGAAGACCCATGGTGCGAGCAGTACTTC
few | TRBJ1-1 | TRBV5-1 | TRBD1 | CASRDRGGTEAFF | TGCGCCAGTAGGGACAGGGGAGGCACTGAAGCTTTCTTT
NA | TRBJ2-5 | TRBV29-1 | NA | CSVETGATQETQYF | TGCAGCGTTGAAACCGGAGCTACCCAAGAGACCCAGTACTTC
few | TRBJ1-2 | TRBV28 | NA | CASRTPIRENYGYTF | TGTGCCAGCAGGACCCCTATAAGGGAAAACTATGGCTACACCTTC
few | TRBJ2-5 | TRBV12-3/TRBV12-4 | TRBD2 | CASSPNGGGRETQYF | TGTGCCAGCAGTCCGAACGGGGGGGGAAGGGAGACCCAGTACTTC
NA | TRBJ1-4 | TRBV7-9 | NA | CASSLVGRIHEKLFF | TGTGCCAGCAGCTTAGTTGGGCGAATTCACGAAAAACTGTTTTTT
NA | TRBJ2-1 | TRBV24-1 | NA | CATSEGVKQFF | TGTGCCACCAGTGAAGGGGTGAAGCAGTTCTTC
NA | TRBJ2-4 | TRBV11-2 | TRBD1 | CASSLAVGGGKNIQYF | TGTGCCAGCAGCTTAGCGGTAGGGGGCGGCAAAAACATTCAGTACTTC
NA | TRBJ2-5 | TRBV7-3 | NA | CASSLLGGKIETQYF | TGTGCCAGCAGCTTATTAGGGGGGAAGATAGAGACCCAGTACTTC
NA | TRBJ2-7 | TRBV4-1 | NA | CASSPVSPRADRVSYEQYF | TGCGCCAGCAGCCCTGTAAGTCCCCGCGCCGACCGCGTCTCCTACGAGCAGTACTTC
few | TRBJ2-5 | TRBV20-1 | NA | CSARPRTPQETQYF | TGCAGTGCTAGGCCCCGGACACCTCAAGAGACCCAGTACTTC